These 15 T cell receptor beta chains were sequenced from one sample in a study of blood T cell repertoires in COVID-19 (dated by TCRdb to 2020 to 2022). The method was the immunoSEQ multiplex PCR assay. TCRdb mirrors the immuneACCESS table, restricted to in-frame sequences. Some clones are absent from its copies; in checked studies, under half trace to an unresolved V gene, and the reason for the others is unknown. This sample lists 320,000 or so clones; approximately 88% were detected once. 5% to 6% of the sample comes from the top ten. The sequencing input was PBMCs or T cells enriched from blood (not recorded which). These receptors were taken from a man aged 30 to 39 who had recovered from COVID-19.

V and J are TRBV6-5 and TRBJ1-5; the D gene is possibly TRBD1 (6 bases). This CDR3 contains 13 residues. Germline assignment: CDR1 MNHEY and CDR2 SVGAGI. V was cut by 6 bases and J by 7 bases, with 13 bases left in between. The CDR3 region is CASSTQGWQPQHF. The CDR3 DNA is TGTGCCAGCAGCACACAGGGATGGCAGCCCCAGCATTTT.

This rearrangement joins TRBV7-2 to TRBJ1-5; D remains unclear. In germline, CDR1 is SGHTA, CDR2 FQGNSA. The CDR3 consists of 14 residues. V lost 3 bases and J 3 bases, leaving 9 bases between the germline ends. The CDR3 DNA reads TGTGCCAGCAGCTTCTCGTTTCTCAATCAGCCCCAGCATTTT. Protein sequence: CASSFSFLNQPQHF.

The CDR3, as DNA: TGTGCCAGCAGATCATTCGGACAGTCCGGGGAGCTGTTTTTT. Its protein product is CASRSFGQSGELFF. This rearrangement joins TRBV6-5 to TRBJ2-2, with a weak D call TRBD1 (6 bases). The CDR3 is 14 residues long. Trimming cost V 6 bases and J 6 bases, with 14 bases left between them. From germline, CDR1 is MNHEY and CDR2 SVGAGI.

V is TRBV5-1 and J is TRBJ2-5; 8 nucleotides line up with TRBD2. Trimming removed 1 base from V and 0 bases from J; junction bases left unmatched: 14. Germline V CDR1 and CDR2: SGHRS, YFSETQ. The CDR3 has 19 amino acids. CDR3 coding DNA: TGCGCCAGCAGCTTGCCGTTCGCGGGGGGAAATGTGTACCAAGAGACCCAGTACTTC. It encodes CASSLPFAGGNVYQETQYF.

The chain is built from TRBV5-1 and TRBJ2-1, with D possibly TRBD1 on 6 matching bases. The germline V gene has CDR1 SGHRS and CDR2 YFSETQ. The CDR3 consists of 14 residues. V was pared by 0 bases and J by 9 bases, with 13 bases between. The CDR3: CASSLAGQGSEQFF. CDR3 in DNA: TGCGCCAGCAGCTTGGCGGGGCAGGGGAGTGAGCAGTTCTTC.

The V call is TRBV15, the J call TRBJ2-3; D call uncertain. The length of the CDR3 is 12 residues. CDR1 is LNHNV, CDR2 YYDKDF, per germline (reference sequence). Trimming shortened V by 1 base and J by 6 bases, and 5 bases separated the two germline ends. CDR3 loop: CATSRALDTQYF. CDR3 bases: TGTGCCACCAGCAGAGCATTGGATACGCAGTATTTT.

This clone was counted only a few times. The J gene is TRBJ1-2, the V gene TRBV19, with TRBD1 matching over 10 bases. The ends lost 4 bases at V and 7 bases at J; junction bases unmatched: 3. The CDR3 totals 13 residues. CDR1 and CDR2 (germline): LNHDA, SQIVND (reference sequence). CDR3 sequence: CASSRQGAVGYTF. For the CDR3, the DNA is TGTGCCAGTAGTAGACAGGGGGCGGTTGGCTACACCTTC.

The chain uses TRBV28 and TRBJ1-1; D is undetermined. Trimming removed 7 bases from V and 1 base from J, with 13 bases in between. CDR1 and CDR2 from the germline V gene are MDHEN and SYDVKM. The length of the CDR3 is 14 residues. CDR3 sequence reads: CASNPRGRNTEAFF. The CDR3 coding sequence is TGTGCCAGCAACCCCCGGGGAAGGAACACTGAAGCTTTCTTT.

V usage is TRBV10-3 and J usage is TRBJ2-1; D is possibly TRBD1 (6 bases). CDR1 is ENHRY, CDR2 SYGVKD, per germline. CDR3 length equals 13 residues. The V end lost 6 bases, the J end lost 6 bases, and 12 bases lay between the germline ends. This chain's CDR3 is CAISPSGANEQFF. CDR3 DNA: TGTGCCATCAGCCCTTCAGGGGCCAATGAGCAGTTCTTC.

The CDR3 DNA follows: TGTGCCAGCAGCCCCCGCCAGGGGGTCTTCTCTGGAAACACCATATATTTT. Its protein product is CASSPRQGVFSGNTIYF. The chain uses TRBV9 and TRBJ1-3; 7 positions match TRBD1. Germline CDR1 SGDLS, CDR2 YYNGEE. This CDR3 has 17 residues. V shed 4 bases and J 0 bases; nucleotides not matched to a gene: 10.

The gene calls are TRBV19 and TRBJ2-7; 10 bases are a match to TRBD1. There are 14 residues in the CDR3. V was clipped by 6 bases and J by 1 base; unmatched bases: 3. Germline CDR1 is LNHDA and CDR2 is SQIVND (reference sequence). The CDR3, as DNA: TGTGCCAGTAGGGGGGACAGGGGATCCTACGAGCAGTACTTC. Translation: CASRGDRGSYEQYF.

The chain has TRBV5-1 and TRBJ2-1; 7 positions agree with TRBD2. Germline V CDR1 and CDR2: SGHRS, YFSETQ. The CDR3 loop spans 14 amino acids. The V and J ends lost 6 bases and 5 bases, in that order; junction bases with no gene match: 8. The CDR3 DNA follows: TGCGCCAGCACTAGAGGGACTACAGACAATGAGCAGTTCTTC. Translating it yields CASTRGTTDNEQFF. Full variable domain (rest looked up from reference TRBV5-1 and TRBJ2-1): KAGVTQTPRYLIKTRGQQVTLSCSPISGHRSVSWYQQTPGQGLQFLFEYFSETQRNKGNFPGRFSGRQFSNSRSEMNVSTLELGDSALYLCASTRGTTDNEQFFGPGTRLTVL.

The chain couples TRBV19 to TRBJ1-5; TRBD1 matches at 8 bases. Unmatched junction bases numbered 4, after V lost 7 bases and J lost 2 bases. Germline CDR1 reads LNHDA; CDR2 reads SQIVND (reference sequence). This CDR3 contains 14 residues. As DNA, the CDR3 is TGTGCCAGTAATGACAGGGGAGGCAATCAGCCCCAGCATTTT. Translating it yields CASNDRGGNQPQHF.

This chain links TRBV3-1 (or the pseudogene TRBV3-2) with TRBJ1-5; D is uncertain. V was cut by 1 base and J by 1 base, with 11 bases left in between. The CDR3 sequence is 16 residues long. Germline V lookup: CDR1 LGHDT, CDR2 YNNKEL (reference sequence). The CDR3 DNA reads as TGTGCCAGCAGCCAAGGTGCGGGGTTGAGCAATCAGCCCCAGCATTTT. It codes for CASSQGAGLSNQPQHF.

This clone was picked up a small number of times. The chain employs TRBV2 and TRBJ1-3; TRBD1 matches 7 bases. The CDR3 consists of 16 residues. J lost 0 bases, V lost 6 bases, and 8 bases had no gene match. The germline CDR1 and CDR2 sequences are SNHLY and FYNNEI. The CDR3 nucleotides read TGTGCCAGCAGGAGCGGACAGGCTAACTCTGGAAACACCATATATTTT. Amino acid sequence: CASRSGQANSGNTIYF.